Shown below are 20 T cell receptor beta chains from a single sample sequenced in a study of shared clonotypes between healthy human individuals. Clones were read by immunoSEQ multiplex PCR, and TCRdb kept only the in-frame ones, dropping some. The data hold 2 million to 2.5 million clones, with less than 95% observed a single time. Sequencing was done on a sample of naive CD4+ T cells from PBMCs. As for subset: CD45RA+ positively selected. All receptors derive from a young man in good health. Some clones in this sample may be carry-over from other donors' samples.

The chain combines TRBV19 with TRBJ1-5, with 8 bases lining up with TRBD1. Germline CDR1 reads LNHDA; CDR2 reads SQIVND (reference sequence). The CDR3 spans 16 residues. J lost 6 bases, V lost 3 bases, and 10 bases had no gene match. CDR3 in amino acids: CASSILPSTGVQPQHF. DNA for the CDR3: TGTGCCAGTAGTATTCTTCCCTCGACAGGGGTTCAGCCCCAGCATTTT.

The chain employs TRBV7-2 and TRBJ2-7; D not certain. V was trimmed by 4 bases and J by 5 bases, leaving 9 bases between them. The CDR3 runs 12 residues. Germline CDR1 SGHTA, CDR2 FQGNSA. The CDR3: CASSSNRDEQYF. The CDR3 DNA follows: TGTGCCAGCAGCTCAAACCGGGACGAGCAGTACTTC.

This chain links TRBV19 with TRBJ2-7, with 9 nucleotides matching TRBD2. The CDR3 has 13 amino acids. Germline trimming cut 6 bases from V and 1 base from J; bases unmatched to any gene: 1. CDR1 and CDR2 (germline): LNHDA, SQIVND (reference sequence). This CDR3 is CASRTSGSYEQYF. Here the CDR3 DNA reads TGTGCCAGTAGGACTAGCGGATCCTACGAGCAGTACTTC. Full variable domain (remainder filled in from reference TRBV19 and TRBJ2-7): DGGITQSPKYLFRKEGQNVTLSCEQNLNHDAMYWYRQDPGQGLRLIYYSQIVNDFQKGDIAEGYSVSREKKESFPLTVTSAQKNPTAFYLCASRTSGSYEQYFGPGTRLTVT.

The chain couples TRBV6-5 to TRBJ2-3; D is undetermined. Trimming took 6 bases from V and 0 from J, leaving 13 bases between them. From germline, CDR1 is MNHEY and CDR2 SVGAGI. CDR3 length: 15 residues. CDR3 sequence (DNA): TGTGCCAGCAGCAAAAGAAGAGCTAGCACAGATACGCAGTATTTT. As protein: CASSKRRASTDTQYF.

The chain is built from TRBV6-1 and TRBJ1-5; TRBD1 might be the D (5 bases). Germline values: CDR1 MNHNS, CDR2 SASEGT. V lost 1 base, J lost 0 bases, and 10 bases lay in between. This CDR3 is 16 amino acids long. The CDR3 DNA reads as TGTGCCAGCAGTGAAGTGGGACCCCTTAGCAATCAGCCCCAGCATTTT. It codes for CASSEVGPLSNQPQHF.

This chain uses TRBV7-3 with TRBJ2-1; D is unresolved. Deletions cut 5 bases from V and 7 bases from J, with 18 bases between. CDR1 and CDR2 from the germline V gene are SGHTA and FQGTGA. CDR3 length equals 15 residues. CDR3 sequence (DNA): TGTGCCAGCAGCCCTTTAGGCGTCGAGTGGAATGAGCAGTTCTTC. It yields the protein CASSPLGVEWNEQFF.

The V call is TRBV2, the J call TRBJ2-2; no clear D gene. V was shortened by 7 bases and J by 5 bases, with 14 bases between the two germline ends. CDR3 length equals 14 residues. In germline, CDR1 is SNHLY, CDR2 FYNNEI. The CDR3 spells CASTYHGATGELFF. The DNA of the CDR3 is TGTGCCAGCACCTACCACGGAGCGACCGGGGAGCTGTTTTTT.

The chain uses TRBV29-1 and TRBJ2-7; no reliable D call. The CDR3 runs 12 residues. Trimming took off 5 bases at V and 0 bases at J, with 8 bases between the two ends. Germline loops: CDR1 SQVTM, CDR2 ANQGSEA. The CDR3 DNA sequence: TGCAGCGTTAAGGTCAACTCCTACGAGCAGTACTTC. It encodes CSVKVNSYEQYF.

The chain has TRBV7-8 and TRBJ1-2; D not certain. This CDR3 spans 14 amino acids. V lost 0 bases to trimming and J lost 7 bases, with 12 bases between them. The germline V gene has CDR1 SGHVS and CDR2 FQNEAQ. In DNA form, the CDR3 reads TGTGCCAGCAGCTTAGCGAGATGGGTTTCTGGCTACACCTTC. It yields the protein CASSLARWVSGYTF.

V is TRBV6-1 and J is TRBJ1-2; TRBD1 matches 7 bases. CDR3 size: 14 residues. V lost 3 bases, J lost 8 bases, and 9 bases stayed unmatched. Germline V gene data show CDR1 as MNHNS and CDR2 as SASEGT. CDR3 DNA sequence: TGTGCCAGCAGTGACCGGGACAGAGGAAGAGGCTACACCTTC. Translated, it gives CASSDRDRGRGYTF.

The chain joins TRBV7-2 to TRBJ2-3, with 9 positions matching TRBD1. Trimming removed 5 bases from V and 4 bases from J; junction bases left unmatched: 13. Germline CDR1 SGHTA, CDR2 FQGNSA. This CDR3 is built from 17 residues. The CDR3 sequence is CASSPRGTGIRADTQYF. CDR3 nucleotides: TGTGCCAGCAGCCCCCGAGGGACAGGGATCCGGGCAGATACGCAGTATTTT. Drawing the rest from reference TRBV7-2 and TRBJ2-3, the complete variable domain is GAGVSQSPSNKVTEKGKDVELRCDPISGHTALYWYRQSLGQGLEFLIYFQGNSAPDKSGLPSDRFSAERTGGSVSTLTIQRTQQEDSAVYLCASSPRGTGIRADTQYFGPGTRLTVL.

CDR3 coding DNA: TGTGCCTGGAGTGCAGGGCGGGGGTCACCCCTCCACTTT. Translation: CAWSAGRGSPLHF. The chain combines TRBV30 with TRBJ1-6; D may be TRBD1 (5 bases). The CDR3 has 13 amino acids. V lost 1 base, J lost 10 bases, and 11 bases lay in between. Germline assignment: CDR1 GTSNPN and CDR2 SVGIG (reference sequence).

The gene calls are TRBV5-1 and TRBJ2-5; 12 positions match TRBD1. The CDR3 runs 16 residues. The germline V gene has CDR1 SGHRS and CDR2 YFSETQ. V gave up 0 bases and J gave up 5 bases; unmatched junction bases: 5. CDR3: CASSLAGTGGVETQYF. The CDR3 coding sequence is TGCGCCAGCAGCTTGGCCGGGACAGGGGGCGTCGAGACCCAGTACTTC.

The rearrangement joins TRBV7-2 to TRBJ2-7; D may be TRBD1 (5 bases). V lost 0 bases and J lost 5, with 11 bases in between. Germline CDR1 and CDR2: SGHTA and FQGNSA. The CDR3 spans 14 residues. The CDR3 DNA sequence: TGTGCCAGCAGCTTAGCCGCAGGGTACCACGAGCAGTACTTC. This encodes CASSLAAGYHEQYF.

The chain is built from TRBV10-1 and TRBJ2-2; no clear D. This CDR3 region has 14 residues. CDR1 is WNHNN and CDR2 is SYGVQD in the germline V gene (reference sequence). V gave up 6 bases and J gave up 8 bases, with 16 bases separating them. CDR3 bases: TGCGCCAGCAGCTCCGGGCCCAATCGGGGGGAGCTGTTTTTT. This encodes CASSSGPNRGELFF.

This clone has only one observation. This chain connects TRBV7-3 to TRBJ1-1, with 10 bases lining up with TRBD1. Looked up from germline, CDR1 is SGHTA and CDR2 is FQGTGA. CDR3 length equals 16 residues. With 5 bases clipped from V and 8 bases from J, the junction kept 14 bases outside the gene matches. The CDR3 sequence is CASSRQGTGVVGEAFF. The CDR3 coding sequence is TGTGCCAGCAGCCGTCAGGGGACAGGGGTGGTGGGGGAAGCTTTCTTT.

The V and J genes are TRBV7-8 and TRBJ1-5; perhaps TRBD1 as D (5 bases). Trimming cost V 5 bases and J 2 bases, with 19 bases left between them. CDR1 and CDR2 (germline): SGHVS, FQNEAQ. This CDR3 comprises 17 residues. CDR3 sequence: CASSPEGISKGNQPQHF. CDR3 bases: TGTGCCAGCAGCCCGGAGGGGATCTCTAAGGGCAATCAGCCCCAGCATTTT.

V is TRBV6-5 and J is TRBJ1-5; possible D gene TRBD1, 5 bases. Germline CDR1 is MNHEY and CDR2 is SVGAGI. The CDR3 is made up of 14 amino acids. Trimming cost V 2 bases and J 1 base, with 6 bases left between them. The CDR3 loop reads CASSYQGSNQPQHF. CDR3 DNA: TGTGCCAGCAGTTACCAGGGAAGCAATCAGCCCCAGCATTTT.

The rearrangement links TRBV29-1 to TRBJ2-2; possibly TRBD1 for D (5 bases). The germline V gene encodes CDR1 SQVTM and CDR2 ANQGSEA. V shed 4 bases and J shed 4 bases, with 13 bases lying between them. The CDR3 is 14 residues long. Here the CDR3 DNA reads TGCAGCGTTGTGATTACAGGTAGCACCGGGGAGCTGTTTTTT. Translating it yields CSVVITGSTGELFF.

This sequence joins TRBV19 and TRBJ1-2; TRBD1 matches 9 bases. V lost 4 bases to trimming and J lost 8 bases; unmatched junction nucleotides: 11. CDR1 and CDR2 (germline): LNHDA, SQIVND (reference sequence). The CDR3 sequence is 15 residues long. CDR3 sequence reads: CASSTGTGLSRGYTF. In nucleotides, the CDR3 is TGTGCCAGTAGTACCGGGACAGGGCTGAGTCGGGGCTACACCTTC.